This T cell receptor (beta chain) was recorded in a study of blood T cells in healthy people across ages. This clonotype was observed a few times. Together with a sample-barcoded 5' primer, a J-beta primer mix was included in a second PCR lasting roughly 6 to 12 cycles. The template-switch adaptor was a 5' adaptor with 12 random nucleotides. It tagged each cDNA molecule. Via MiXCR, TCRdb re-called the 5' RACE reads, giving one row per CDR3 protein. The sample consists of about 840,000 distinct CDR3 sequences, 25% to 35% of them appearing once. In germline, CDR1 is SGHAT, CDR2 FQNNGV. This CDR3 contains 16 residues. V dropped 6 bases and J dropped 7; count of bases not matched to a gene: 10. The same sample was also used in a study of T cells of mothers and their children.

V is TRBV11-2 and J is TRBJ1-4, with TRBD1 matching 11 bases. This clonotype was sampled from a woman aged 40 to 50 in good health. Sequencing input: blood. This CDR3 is CASRQPGQGVREKLFF. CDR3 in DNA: TGTGCCAGCAGACAACCGGGACAGGGGGTGCGTGAAAAACTGTTTTTT.